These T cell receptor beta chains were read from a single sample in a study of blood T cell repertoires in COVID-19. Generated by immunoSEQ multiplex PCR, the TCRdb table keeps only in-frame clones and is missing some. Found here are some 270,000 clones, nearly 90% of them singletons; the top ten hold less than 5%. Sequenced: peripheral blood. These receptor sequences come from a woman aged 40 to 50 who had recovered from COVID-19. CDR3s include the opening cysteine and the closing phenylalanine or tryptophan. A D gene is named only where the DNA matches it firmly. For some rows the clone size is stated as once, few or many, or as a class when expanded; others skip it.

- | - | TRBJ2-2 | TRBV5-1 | CASSLMQTGELFF | TGCGCCAGCAGCTTGATGCAGACCGGGGAGCTGTTTTTT
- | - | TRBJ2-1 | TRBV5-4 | CASSLFGGAYNEQFF | TGTGCCAGCAGCTTGTTCGGTGGGGCTTACAATGAGCAGTTCTTC
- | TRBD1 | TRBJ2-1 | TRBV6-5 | CASSYGDRESNEQFF | TGTGCCAGCAGTTACGGGGACAGGGAAAGCAATGAGCAGTTCTTC
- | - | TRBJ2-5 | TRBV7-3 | CASSFRGGETQYF | TGTGCCAGCAGCTTCCGGGGAGGAGAGACCCAGTACTTC
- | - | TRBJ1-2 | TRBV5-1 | CASSATQGVDGYTF | TGCGCCAGCAGCGCGACACAGGGTGTAGATGGCTACACCTTC
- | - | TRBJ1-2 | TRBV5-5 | CASSSLPGRGWGYTF | TGTGCCAGCAGCTCACTCCCTGGGCGGGGCTGGGGCTACACCTTC
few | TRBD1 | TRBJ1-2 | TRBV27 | CASSADRNYGYTF | TGTGCCAGCAGTGCGGACAGGAACTATGGCTACACCTTC
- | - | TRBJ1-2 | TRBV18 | CASSPPGVDDYGYTF | TGTGCCAGCTCACCACCAGGGGTCGATGACTATGGCTACACCTTC
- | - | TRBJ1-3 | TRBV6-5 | CASIPKQGSGNTIYF | TGTGCCAGCATTCCTAAACAGGGTTCTGGAAACACCATATATTTT
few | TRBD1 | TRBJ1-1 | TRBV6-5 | CASRRTGITEAFF | TGTGCCAGCAGGCGGACAGGGATCACTGAAGCTTTCTTT
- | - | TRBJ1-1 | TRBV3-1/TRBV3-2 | CASSQENFAEAFF | TGTGCCAGCAGCCAGGAGAATTTCGCTGAAGCTTTCTTT
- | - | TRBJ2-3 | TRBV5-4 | CASSFGGGSEDTQYF | TGTGCCAGCAGCTTTGGGGGCGGGAGTGAGGATACGCAGTATTTT
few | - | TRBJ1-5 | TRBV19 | CASRMTGSNQPQHF | TGTGCCAGTAGAATGACAGGTAGCAATCAGCCCCAGCATTTT
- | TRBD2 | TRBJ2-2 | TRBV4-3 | CASSPTLLAGANTGELFF | TGCGCCAGCAGCCCCACCTTACTAGCGGGTGCGAACACCGGGGAGCTGTTTTTT
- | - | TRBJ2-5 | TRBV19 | CASSIGSSGETQYF | TGTGCCAGTAGTATAGGGAGTTCGGGGGAGACCCAGTACTTC
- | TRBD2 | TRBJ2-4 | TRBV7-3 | CASSHSGGARNIQYF | TGTGCCAGCAGCCATAGCGGGGGGGCGCGAAACATTCAGTACTTC
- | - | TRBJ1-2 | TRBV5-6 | CASSLDSGGVYGYTF | TGTGCCAGCAGCTTGGACTCCGGTGGAGTTTATGGCTACACCTTC
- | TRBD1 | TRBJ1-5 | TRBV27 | CASSVTGGGQPQHF | TGTGCCAGCAGTGTAACAGGGGGAGGGCAGCCCCAGCATTTT
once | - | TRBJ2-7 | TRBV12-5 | CASAGAQDRWEQYF | TGTGCTAGTGCTGGGGCCCAAGATCGGTGGGAGCAGTACTTC
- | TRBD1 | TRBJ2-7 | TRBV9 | CASSYGTGAYEQYF | TGTGCCAGCTCTTACGGGACAGGAGCCTACGAGCAGTACTTC
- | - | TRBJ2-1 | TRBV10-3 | CAISLIQENEQFF | TGTGCCATCAGTCTTATACAGGAAAATGAGCAGTTCTTC
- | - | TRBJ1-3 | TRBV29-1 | CSVSVSGDGTIYF | TGCAGCGTTTCGGTTTCGGGGGATGGCACCATATATTTT
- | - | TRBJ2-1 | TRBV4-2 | CASSPDGAGKQFF | TGTGCCAGCAGCCCCGACGGTGCGGGAAAGCAGTTCTTC
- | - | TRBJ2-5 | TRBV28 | CASSLQGIGETQYF | TGTGCCAGCAGTTTGCAGGGAATCGGAGAGACCCAGTACTTC
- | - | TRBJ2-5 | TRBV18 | CASSRAVETQYF | TGTGCCAGCTCACGCGCGGTCGAGACCCAGTACTTC
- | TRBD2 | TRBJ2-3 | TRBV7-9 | CASSLTSGGTDTQYF | TGTGCCAGCAGCTTAACTAGCGGGGGTACAGATACGCAGTATTTT
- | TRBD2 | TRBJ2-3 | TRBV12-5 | CASGLTLRSGGSTDTQYF | TGTGCTAGTGGTTTGACCCTCCGAAGCGGGGGGAGCACAGATACGCAGTATTTT
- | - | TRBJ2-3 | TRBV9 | CASSVNAGPPDPDTQYF | TGTGCCAGCAGCGTAAACGCGGGTCCCCCCGACCCAGATACGCAGTATTTT